This record concerns one T cell receptor (beta chain) sequence. This sample was included in a study of blood T cell repertoires in COVID-19. Profiled with immunoSEQ multiplex PCR; TCRdb holds only in-frame clones, not every one. Among 150,000 to 200,000 clones listed, 75% to 85% were seen once. CDR3 length equals 15 residues. Germline CDR1 is SGHNT and CDR2 is YYREEE (reference sequence). Trimming removed 4 bases from V and 6 bases from J; junction bases left unmatched: 8. The V gene is TRBV5-4, the J gene TRBJ2-3; 10 nucleotides line up with TRBD2. The sequenced material came from PBMCs or T cells enriched from blood (not recorded which). The sequence was obtained from a woman aged 45-60 years with acute COVID-19. The DNA of the CDR3 is TGTGCCAGCAGCCTATCTAGCGGGGGCTGGGATACGCAGTATTTT. It translates to CASSLSSGGWDTQYF.